This T cell receptor (beta chain) was found in a study of molecular identifiers for immune sequencing clone quantification. Study context: Replicate runs used RNA from approximately 20,000 or 100,000 naive CD8 cells, which was split five ways into aliquots, and four of those aliquots were then sequenced. Findings and caveats of the study: Jurkat TCR RNA spiked in from one cell (amid roughly 970,000 naive cells) was reportedly detectable. Among effectors, clones above 20 RNA copies held over 98% of molecules; among naive cells, under 1%.

This CDR3 comprises 13 residues. Germline CDR1 and CDR2: LGHNA and YSLEER. V lost 2 bases, J lost 9 bases, and 4 bases stayed unmatched. Many counts were recorded for this clonotype. Its antigen remains unknown. Naive CD8 T cells were sorted as CD8+CD4-CCR7+CD45RA+. MiXCR, applied by TCRdb to the PCR reads, yields one record per CDR3 protein. The data show hundreds of thousands of distinct CDR3 sequences, about 25% seen once. The rearrangement joins TRBV4-3 to TRBJ1-1, with 9 bases matching TRBD1. Sequenced input: naive CD8+ T cells from blood, with Jurkat cell RNA spiked in. Subset indicated: FACS-sorted CD8+CD4-CCR7+CD45RA+ naive T cells. The sequence was obtained from a human donor in good health. Some libraries in this study had Jurkat cell RNA spiked in. CDR3 residues: CASSQRTGEKAFF. DNA for the CDR3: TGCGCCAGCAGCCAAAGGACAGGGGAGAAAGCTTTCTTT.